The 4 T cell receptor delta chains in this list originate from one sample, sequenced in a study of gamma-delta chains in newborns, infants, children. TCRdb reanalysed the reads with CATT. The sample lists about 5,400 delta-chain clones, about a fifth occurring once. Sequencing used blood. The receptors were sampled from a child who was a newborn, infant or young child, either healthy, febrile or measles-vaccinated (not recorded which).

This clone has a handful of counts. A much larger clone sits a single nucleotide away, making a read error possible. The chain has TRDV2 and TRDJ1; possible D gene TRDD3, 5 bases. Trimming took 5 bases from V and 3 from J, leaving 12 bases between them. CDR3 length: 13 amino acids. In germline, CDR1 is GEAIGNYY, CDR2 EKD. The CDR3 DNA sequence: TGTGCCTGTGGTCCCCTGGGATCCGATAAACTCATCTTT. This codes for CACGPLGSDKLIF.

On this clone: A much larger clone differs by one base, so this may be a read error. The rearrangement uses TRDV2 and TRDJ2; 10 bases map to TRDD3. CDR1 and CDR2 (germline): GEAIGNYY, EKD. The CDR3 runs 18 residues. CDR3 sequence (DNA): TGTGCCTGTGACACCGTAACAGGGGGATACGGGAGGGCGGCACAACCCTTCTTT. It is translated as CACDTVTGGYGRAAQPFF.

The CDR3 region is CACDTRGGPSGTAQIFF. CDR3 bases: TGTGCCTGTGACACCAGGGGGGGCCCCTCTGGGACAGCACAAATCTTCTTT. The V gene was identified as TRDV2, while no J gene was called. The CDR3 totals 17 residues. Germline V CDR1 and CDR2: GEAIGNYY, EKD.

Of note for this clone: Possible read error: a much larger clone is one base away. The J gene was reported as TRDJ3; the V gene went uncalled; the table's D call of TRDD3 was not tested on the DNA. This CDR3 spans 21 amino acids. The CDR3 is CACDTVSGGYAASWDTRQMFF. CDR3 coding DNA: TGTGCCTGTGACACCGTCTCTGGGGGATACGCGGCCTCCTGGGACACCCGACAGATGTTTTTC.